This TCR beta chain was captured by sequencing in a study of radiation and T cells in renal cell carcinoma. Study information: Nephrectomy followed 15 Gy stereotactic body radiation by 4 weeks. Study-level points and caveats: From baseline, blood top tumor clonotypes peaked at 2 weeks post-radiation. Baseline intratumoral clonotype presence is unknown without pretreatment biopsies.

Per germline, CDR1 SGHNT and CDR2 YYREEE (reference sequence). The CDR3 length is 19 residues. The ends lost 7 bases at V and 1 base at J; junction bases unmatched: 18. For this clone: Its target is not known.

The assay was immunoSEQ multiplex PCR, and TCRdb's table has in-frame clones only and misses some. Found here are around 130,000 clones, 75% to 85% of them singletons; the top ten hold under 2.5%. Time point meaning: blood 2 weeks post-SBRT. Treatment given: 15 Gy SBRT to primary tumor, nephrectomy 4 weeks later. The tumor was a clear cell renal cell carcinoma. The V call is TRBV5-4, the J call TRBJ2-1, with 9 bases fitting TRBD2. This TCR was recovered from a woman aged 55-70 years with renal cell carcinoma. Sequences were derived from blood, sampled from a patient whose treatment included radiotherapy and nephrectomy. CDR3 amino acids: CASCVGASGVLGSYNEQFF. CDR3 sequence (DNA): TGTGCCAGCTGTGTCGGGGCTAGCGGGGTGCTAGGGTCCTACAATGAGCAGTTCTTC.